The 8 T cell receptor beta chains reported below all come from one sample, sequenced in a study of blood T cells in healthy people across ages (dated by TCRdb to 2014 to 2015). The library came from 5' RACE. Reads for this sample came from an Illumina HiSeq 2500. A second PCR of 7 to 11 cycles was performed with a sample-barcoded 5' primer and a J-beta primer mix. TCRdb reran the public reads through fastp at Q25 and MiXCR, keeping productive beta chains. Duplicate CDR3 protein sequences are folded into a single record with the most common DNA and genes. Counted in this sample were 700,000 to 950,000 distinct CDR3 sequences; roughly 47% of them appeared once. The ten largest make up 20% to 25% of the sample. Sequenced sample: blood. Source of these receptors: a woman aged 60 to 75 in good health.

This chain links TRBV12-3 or TRBV12-4 with TRBJ2-1; 12 positions agree with TRBD2. There are 16 residues in the CDR3. The V and J ends lost 4 bases and 8 bases, in that order; junction bases with no gene match: 9. CDR3 loop: CASSYSSGGAFDEQFF. The CDR3 DNA follows: TGTGCCAGCAGTTATTCTAGCGGGGGGGCCTTCGATGAGCAGTTCTTC.

The chain links TRBV18 to TRBJ2-3, with no clear D. V shed 0 bases and J shed 4 bases, with 5 bases lying between them. Germline CDR1 reads KGHSH; CDR2 reads LQKENI. This CDR3 region has 13 residues. The CDR3 loop is CASSPPNSDTQYF. The CDR3 DNA reads as TGTGCCAGCTCACCACCCAATTCAGATACGCAGTATTTT.

The rearrangement joins TRBV29-1 to TRBJ1-1; D not resolved. Trimming took off 7 bases at V and 1 base at J, with 10 bases between the two ends. This CDR3 has 12 amino acids. Germline CDR1 is SQVTM and CDR2 is ANQGSEA. CDR3: CSGARANTEAFF. For the CDR3, the DNA is TGCAGCGGGGCCAGAGCGAACACTGAAGCTTTCTTT.

The chain is built from TRBV12-5 and TRBJ2-3, with 9 bases that match TRBD2. Germline V gene sequence: CDR1 LGHNT, CDR2 FRNRAP. V shed 4 bases and J 5 bases; nucleotides not matched to a gene: 4. CDR3 length: 14 amino acids. CDR3 nucleotides: TGTGCTAGTGGTTGGGGACTAGCTAGAGATACGCAGTATTTT. Translating it yields CASGWGLARDTQYF.

For this clonotype: A read error is possible here, since a much larger clone lies one base away. The chain joins TRBV28 to TRBJ1-4; no clear D. Germline V lookup: CDR1 MDHEN, CDR2 SYDVKM. This CDR3 is built from 14 residues. Deletions cut 0 bases from V and 3 bases from J, with 5 bases between. CDR3 amino acids: CASSLWGSNEKLFF. Here the CDR3 DNA reads TGTGCCAGCAGTTTATGGGGGTCTAATGAAAAACTGTTTTTT.

The CDR3 DNA is TGTGCCAGCAGCGGCCAACGGGGCAGCCCTGGGGCCAACGTCCTGACTTTC. The encoded protein is CASSGQRGSPGANVLTF. This sequence joins TRBV9 and TRBJ2-6; D may match TRBD1 or TRBD2 (5 bases each). CDR1 SGDLS and CDR2 YYNGEE come from the germline V gene. This CDR3 is 17 amino acids long. V shed 3 bases and J shed 2 bases, with 15 bases lying between them.

This clonotype was detected a few times. V is TRBV12-3 or TRBV12-4 and J is TRBJ2-7; perhaps D is TRBD1 or TRBD2 (5 bases each). The CDR3 loop spans 15 amino acids. The V and J ends lost 5 bases and 5 bases respectively, with 19 bases between them. The CDR3 loop reads CASSARYGDGDEQYF. CDR3 bases: TGTGCCAGCAGTGCCCGGTATGGGGACGGCGACGAGCAGTACTTC.

The V call is TRBV18, the J call TRBJ2-7; the match to TRBD1 covers 7 bases. The V segment lost 5 bases and the J segment 3 bases; nucleotides outside the gene matches: 7. The CDR3 is 14 amino acids. Germline values: CDR1 KGHSH, CDR2 LQKENI. The CDR3 region has the DNA TGTGCCAGCTCAAGGACAGGCGTGGACTACGAGCAGTACTTC. It translates to CASSRTGVDYEQYF.